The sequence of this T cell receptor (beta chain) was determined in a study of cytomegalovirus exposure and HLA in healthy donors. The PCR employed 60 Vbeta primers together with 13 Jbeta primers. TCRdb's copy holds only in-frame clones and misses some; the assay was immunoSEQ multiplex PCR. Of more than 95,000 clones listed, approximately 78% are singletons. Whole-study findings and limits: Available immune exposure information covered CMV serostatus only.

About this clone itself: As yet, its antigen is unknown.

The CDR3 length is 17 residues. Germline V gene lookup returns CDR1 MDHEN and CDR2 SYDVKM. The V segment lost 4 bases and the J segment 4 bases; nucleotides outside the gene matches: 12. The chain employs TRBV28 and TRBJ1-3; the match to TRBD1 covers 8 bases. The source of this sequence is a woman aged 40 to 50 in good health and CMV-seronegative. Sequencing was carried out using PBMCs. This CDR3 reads CASSSAGQGQGGNTIYF. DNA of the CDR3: TGTGCCAGCAGTTCGGCCGGACAGGGTCAGGGAGGAAACACCATATATTTT.